This T cell receptor beta chain is from a study of T cell changes during pregnancy in multiple sclerosis. TCRdb's table, derived via immunoSEQ multiplex PCR, lists solely in-frame clones and lacks some. This table holds some 40,000 clones, approximately 90% found once. The input for sequencing was CD4+ T cells from peripheral blood mononuclear cells, taken in the third trimester of pregnancy. This sequence was found in a female donor with multiple sclerosis, enrolled in a pregnancy study.

CDR3 sequence: CASSSDREAFF. In DNA form, the CDR3 reads TGTGCCAGCAGTTCCGACAGGGAGGCTTTCTTT. The V gene is TRBV6-5, the J gene TRBJ1-1; TRBD1 matches at 7 bases. Trimming took 4 bases from V and 11 from J; bases not matched to a gene: 4. The CDR3 is 11 residues long. Germline values: CDR1 MNHEY, CDR2 SVGAGI.